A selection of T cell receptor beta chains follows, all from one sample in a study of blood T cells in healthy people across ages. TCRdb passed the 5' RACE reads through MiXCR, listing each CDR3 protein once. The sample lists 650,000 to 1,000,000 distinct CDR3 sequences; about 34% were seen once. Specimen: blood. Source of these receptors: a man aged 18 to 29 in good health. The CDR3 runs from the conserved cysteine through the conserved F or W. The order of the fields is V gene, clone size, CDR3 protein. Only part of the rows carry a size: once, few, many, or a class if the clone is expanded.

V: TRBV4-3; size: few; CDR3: CASSQGGTAGYTQYF
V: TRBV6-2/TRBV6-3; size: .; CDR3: CATYREASGGHEQFF
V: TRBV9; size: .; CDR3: CASSPRFDRVEQYF
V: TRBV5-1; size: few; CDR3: CASSLRHPQASYNEQFF
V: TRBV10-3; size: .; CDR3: CAIRTGVTRELFF
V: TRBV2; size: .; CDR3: CASSEGTSLDGYTF
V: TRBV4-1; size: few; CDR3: CASSQGDSWRSYTF
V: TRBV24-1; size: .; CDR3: CAASDDLEGYTF
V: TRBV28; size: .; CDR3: CASSRGGPTGELFF
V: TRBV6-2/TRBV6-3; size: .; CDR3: CASSYPRDTGSEAFF
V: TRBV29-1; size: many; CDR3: CSVEIRDNEQFF
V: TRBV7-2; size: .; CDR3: CASSFAGENEKLFF
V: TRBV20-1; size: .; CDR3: CSAQDPPMTGRWADTQYF
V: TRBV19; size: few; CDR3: CASSLDRVVTEAFF
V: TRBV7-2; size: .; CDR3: CASSAQRGGADTQYF
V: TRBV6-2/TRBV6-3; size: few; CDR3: CASGDRPDSPLHF
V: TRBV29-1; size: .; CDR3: CSGGETDEQFF
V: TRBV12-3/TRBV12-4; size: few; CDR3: CASSWAHGNSYEQYF